Listed here are 2 T cell receptor beta chains from one sample, sequenced in a study of PD-1 blockade in classical Hodgkin lymphoma. Clones were read by immunoSEQ multiplex PCR, and TCRdb kept only the in-frame ones, dropping some. Seen here are about 35,000 clones, approximately 90% observed once, and the top ten hold approximately 0.23%. All the patients suffered relapse after autologous stem cell transplantation, and brentuximab vedotin exposure differed. Magnetic negative selection served to purify CD4+ T cells out of PBMCs that had been thawed. The specimen was CD4+ T cells from blood, collected at baseline. These receptors all come from a human donor with classical Hodgkin lymphoma.

V and J are TRBV7-8 and TRBJ2-7, with 7 positions matching TRBD2. CDR3 length: 14 residues. The germline CDR1 and CDR2 sequences are SGHVS and FQNEAQ. With V trimmed by 5 bases and J by 0 bases, 4 bases remained unmatched. CDR3 residues: CASSDGTISYEQYF. In nucleotides, the CDR3 is TGTGCCAGCAGCGACGGGACTATCTCCTACGAGCAGTACTTC.

V usage is TRBV5-1 and J usage is TRBJ1-2, with D tentatively TRBD1 (5 bases). The CDR3 covers 16 residues. Germline lookup yields CDR1 SGHRS and CDR2 YFSETQ. V lost 3 bases and J lost 8, with 23 bases in between. In nucleotides, the CDR3 is TGCGCCAGCAGCTCCCTCCTGGGGGTAGACGTTGAGGGCTACACCTTC. It yields the protein CASSSLLGVDVEGYTF.